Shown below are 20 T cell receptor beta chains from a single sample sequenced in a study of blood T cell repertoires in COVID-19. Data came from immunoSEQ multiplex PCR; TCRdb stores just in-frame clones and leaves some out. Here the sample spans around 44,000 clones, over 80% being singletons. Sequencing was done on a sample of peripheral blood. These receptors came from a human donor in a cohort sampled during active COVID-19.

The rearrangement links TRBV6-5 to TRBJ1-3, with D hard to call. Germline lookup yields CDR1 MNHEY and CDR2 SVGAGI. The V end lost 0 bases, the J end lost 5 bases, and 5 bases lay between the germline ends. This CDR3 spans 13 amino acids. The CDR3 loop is CASSYSGRNTIYF. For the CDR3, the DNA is TGTGCCAGCAGTTACTCTGGCCGAAACACCATATATTTT.

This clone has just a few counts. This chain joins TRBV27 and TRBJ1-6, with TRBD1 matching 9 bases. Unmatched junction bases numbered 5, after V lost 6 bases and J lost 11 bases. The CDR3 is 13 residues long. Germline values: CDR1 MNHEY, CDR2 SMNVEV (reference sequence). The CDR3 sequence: CASRRTGVAPLHF. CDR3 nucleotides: TGTGCCAGCAGACGGACAGGGGTTGCACCCCTCCACTTT.

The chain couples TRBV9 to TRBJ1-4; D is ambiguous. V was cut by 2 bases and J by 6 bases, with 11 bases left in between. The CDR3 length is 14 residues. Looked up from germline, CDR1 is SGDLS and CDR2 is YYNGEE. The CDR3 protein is CASSVHVRDEKLFF. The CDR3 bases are TGTGCCAGCAGCGTGCACGTTCGAGATGAAAAACTGTTTTTT.

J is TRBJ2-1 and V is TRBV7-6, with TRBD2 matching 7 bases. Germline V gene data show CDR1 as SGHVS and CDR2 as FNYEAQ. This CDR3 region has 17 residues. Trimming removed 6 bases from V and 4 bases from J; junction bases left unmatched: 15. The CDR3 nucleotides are TGTGCCAGCAGTTCAGTATCGGGGCTAGCGGTTTACAATGAGCAGTTCTTC. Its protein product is CASSSVSGLAVYNEQFF.

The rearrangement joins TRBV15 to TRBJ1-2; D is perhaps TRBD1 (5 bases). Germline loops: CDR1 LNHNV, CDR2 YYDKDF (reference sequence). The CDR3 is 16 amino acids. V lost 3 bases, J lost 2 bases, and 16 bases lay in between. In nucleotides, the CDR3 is TGTGCCACCAGCAGGGTACAGGATCTCCCGAACTATGGCTACACCTTC. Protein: CATSRVQDLPNYGYTF. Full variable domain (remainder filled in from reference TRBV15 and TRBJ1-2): DAMVIQNPRYQVTQFGKPVTLSCSQTLNHNVMYWYQQKSSQAPKLLFHYYDKDFNNEADTPDNFQSRRPNTSFCFLDIRSPGLGDTAMYLCATSRVQDLPNYGYTFGSGTRLTVV.

The CDR3 coding sequence is TGCAGCGTGCAGGGTGGGTCGGAGCAGTACTTC. Encoded protein: CSVQGGSEQYF. The chain carries TRBV29-1 and TRBJ2-7; possibly TRBD1 for D (5 bases). Germline CDR1 SQVTM, CDR2 ANQGSEA. Trimming took 6 bases from V and 7 from J, leaving 13 bases between them. The length of the CDR3 is 11 residues.

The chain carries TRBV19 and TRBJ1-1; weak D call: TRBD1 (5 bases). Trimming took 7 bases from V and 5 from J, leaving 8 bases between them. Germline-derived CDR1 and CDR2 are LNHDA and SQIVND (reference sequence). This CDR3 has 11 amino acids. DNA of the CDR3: TGTGCCAGTATGGGGGGGACTGAAGCTTTCTTT. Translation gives CASMGGTEAFF. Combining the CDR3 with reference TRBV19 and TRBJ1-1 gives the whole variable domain DGGITQSPKYLFRKEGQNVTLSCEQNLNHDAMYWYRQDPGQGLRLIYYSQIVNDFQKGDIAEGYSVSREKKESFPLTVTSAQKNPTAFYLCASMGGTEAFFGQGTRLTVV.

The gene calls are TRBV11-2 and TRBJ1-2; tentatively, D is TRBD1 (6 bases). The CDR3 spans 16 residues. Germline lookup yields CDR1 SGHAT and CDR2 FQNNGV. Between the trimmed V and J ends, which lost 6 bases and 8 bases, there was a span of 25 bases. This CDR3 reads CASSPPPNRDTGGYTF. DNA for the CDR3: TGTGCCAGCAGTCCTCCTCCAAACAGGGATACTGGCGGCTACACCTTC.

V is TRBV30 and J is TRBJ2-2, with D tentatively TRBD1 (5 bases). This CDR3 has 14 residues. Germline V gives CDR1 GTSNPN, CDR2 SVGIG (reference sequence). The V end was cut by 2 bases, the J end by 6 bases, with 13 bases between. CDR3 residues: CAWSFQGESGELFF. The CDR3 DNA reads TGTGCCTGGAGTTTCCAGGGCGAGTCCGGGGAGCTGTTTTTT.

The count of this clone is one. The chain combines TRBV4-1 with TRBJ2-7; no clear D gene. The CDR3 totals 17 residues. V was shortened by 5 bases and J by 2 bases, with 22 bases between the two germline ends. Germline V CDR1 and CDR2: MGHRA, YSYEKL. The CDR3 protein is CASSTMPLRDRTYEQYF. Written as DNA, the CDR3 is TGCGCCAGCAGCACTATGCCCCTCCGAGATCGAACCTACGAGCAGTACTTC.

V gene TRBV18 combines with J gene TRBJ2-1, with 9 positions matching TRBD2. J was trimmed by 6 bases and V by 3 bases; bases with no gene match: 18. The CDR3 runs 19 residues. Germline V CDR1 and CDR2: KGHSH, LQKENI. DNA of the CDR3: TGTGCCAGCTCACCCCTGGGTCTCGCGGGGGGGCAAGGTTCCAATGAGCAGTTCTTC. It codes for CASSPLGLAGGQGSNEQFF.

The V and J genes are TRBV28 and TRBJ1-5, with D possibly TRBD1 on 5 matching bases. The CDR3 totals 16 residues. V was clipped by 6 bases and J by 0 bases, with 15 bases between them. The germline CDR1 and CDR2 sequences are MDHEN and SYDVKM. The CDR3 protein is CASRGGGSYSNQPQHF. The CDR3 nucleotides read TGTGCCAGCAGGGGGGGAGGCAGCTATAGCAATCAGCCCCAGCATTTT.

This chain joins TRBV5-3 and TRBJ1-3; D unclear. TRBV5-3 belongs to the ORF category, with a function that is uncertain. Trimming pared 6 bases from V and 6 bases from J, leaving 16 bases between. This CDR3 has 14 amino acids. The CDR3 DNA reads TGTGCCAGAAACTTCCCACAGTTAAAAAACACCATATATTTT. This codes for CARNFPQLKNTIYF.

CDR3 sequence: CAISPAGAFNYGYTF. The CDR3 DNA follows: TGTGCCATCAGTCCGGCAGGGGCCTTTAACTATGGCTACACCTTC. V and J are TRBV10-3 and TRBJ1-2; D is perhaps TRBD1 (6 bases). Trimming took 5 bases from V and 1 from J, leaving 14 bases between them. This CDR3 spans 15 amino acids. The germline gives CDR1 ENHRY, CDR2 SYGVKD.

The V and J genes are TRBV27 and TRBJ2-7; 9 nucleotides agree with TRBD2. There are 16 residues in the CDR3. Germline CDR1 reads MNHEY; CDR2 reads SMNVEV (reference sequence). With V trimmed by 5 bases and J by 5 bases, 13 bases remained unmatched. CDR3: CASSQQWGTSLNEQYF. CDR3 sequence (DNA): TGTGCCAGCAGTCAACAATGGGGGACTAGCCTGAACGAGCAGTACTTC.

The CDR3 reads CASSPTSGGMNTEAFF. DNA for the CDR3: TGTGCCAGCAGCCCAACCTCTGGAGGGATGAACACTGAAGCTTTCTTT. V and J are TRBV7-9 and TRBJ1-1; D remains ambiguous. The length of the CDR3 is 16 residues. The V and J ends lost 5 bases and 0 bases respectively, with 16 bases between them. Germline lookup yields CDR1 SEHNR and CDR2 FQNEAQ (reference sequence).

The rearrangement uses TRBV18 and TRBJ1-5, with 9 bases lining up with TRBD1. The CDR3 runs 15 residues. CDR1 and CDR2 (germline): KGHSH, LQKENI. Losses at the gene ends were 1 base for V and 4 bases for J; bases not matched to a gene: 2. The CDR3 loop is CASSPQTGGNQPQHF. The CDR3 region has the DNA TGTGCCAGCTCACCACAGACAGGGGGAAATCAGCCCCAGCATTTT.

The CDR3 reads CASSLGSGQETQYF. CDR3 bases: TGCGCCAGCAGCTTGGGGTCAGGGCAAGAGACCCAGTACTTC. The V and J genes are TRBV5-1 and TRBJ2-5, with D possibly matching TRBD1 (5 bases). The CDR3 covers 14 residues. CDR1 and CDR2 from the germline V gene are SGHRS and YFSETQ. Trimming cost V 0 bases and J 2 bases, with 8 bases left between them. The full variable domain, rest sourced from reference TRBV5-1 and TRBJ2-5, is KAGVTQTPRYLIKTRGQQVTLSCSPISGHRSVSWYQQTPGQGLQFLFEYFSETQRNKGNFPGRFSGRQFSNSRSEMNVSTLELGDSALYLCASSLGSGQETQYFGPGTRLLVL.

This chain's CDR3 is CASKFEWFGNTIYF. The CDR3 DNA reads TGTGCCAGCAAGTTTGAGTGGTTTGGAAACACCATATATTTT. The chain employs TRBV28 and TRBJ1-3; D gene uncertain. The length of the CDR3 is 14 residues. Trimming pared 7 bases from V and 3 bases from J, leaving 13 bases between. CDR1 is MDHEN and CDR2 is SYDVKM in the germline V gene.

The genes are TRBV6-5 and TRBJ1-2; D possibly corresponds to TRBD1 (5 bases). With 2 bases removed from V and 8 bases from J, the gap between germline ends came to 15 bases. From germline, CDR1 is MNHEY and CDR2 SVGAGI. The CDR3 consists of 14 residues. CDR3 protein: CASSYRQGRVGYTF. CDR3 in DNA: TGTGCCAGCAGTTACCGGCAGGGCAGGGTCGGCTACACCTTC.